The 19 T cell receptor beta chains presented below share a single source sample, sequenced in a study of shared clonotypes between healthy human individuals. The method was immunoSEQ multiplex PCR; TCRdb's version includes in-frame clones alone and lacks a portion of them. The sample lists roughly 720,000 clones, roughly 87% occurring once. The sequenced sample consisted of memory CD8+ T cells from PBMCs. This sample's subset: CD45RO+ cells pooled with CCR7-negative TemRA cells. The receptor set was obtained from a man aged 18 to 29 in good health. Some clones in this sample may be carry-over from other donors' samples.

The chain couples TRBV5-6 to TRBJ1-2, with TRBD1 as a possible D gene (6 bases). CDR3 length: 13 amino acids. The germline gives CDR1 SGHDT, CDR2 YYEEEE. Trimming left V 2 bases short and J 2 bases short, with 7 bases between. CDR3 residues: CASSFQGNYGYTF. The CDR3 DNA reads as TGTGCCAGCAGCTTCCAGGGGAACTATGGCTACACCTTC.

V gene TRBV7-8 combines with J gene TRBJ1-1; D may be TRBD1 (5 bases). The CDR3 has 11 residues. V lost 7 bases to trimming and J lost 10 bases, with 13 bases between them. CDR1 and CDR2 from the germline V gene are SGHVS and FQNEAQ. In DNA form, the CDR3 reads TGTGCCAGCATGTGGGGGGTGATAGCTTTCTTT. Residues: CASMWGVIAFF.

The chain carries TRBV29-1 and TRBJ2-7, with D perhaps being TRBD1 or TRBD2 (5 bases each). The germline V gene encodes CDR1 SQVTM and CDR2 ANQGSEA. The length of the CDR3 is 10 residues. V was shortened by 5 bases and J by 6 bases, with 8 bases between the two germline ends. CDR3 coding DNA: TGCAGCGTTTCCGGGGCCGAGCAGTACTTC. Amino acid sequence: CSVSGAEQYF.

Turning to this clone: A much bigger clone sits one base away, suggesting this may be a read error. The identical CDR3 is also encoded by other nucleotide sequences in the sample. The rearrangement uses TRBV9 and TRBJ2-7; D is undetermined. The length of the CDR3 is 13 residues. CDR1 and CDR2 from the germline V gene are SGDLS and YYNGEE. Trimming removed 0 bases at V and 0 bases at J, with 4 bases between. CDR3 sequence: CASSVGVSYEQYF. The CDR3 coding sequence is TGTGCCAGCAGCGTAGGAGTCTCCTACGAGCAGTACTTC.

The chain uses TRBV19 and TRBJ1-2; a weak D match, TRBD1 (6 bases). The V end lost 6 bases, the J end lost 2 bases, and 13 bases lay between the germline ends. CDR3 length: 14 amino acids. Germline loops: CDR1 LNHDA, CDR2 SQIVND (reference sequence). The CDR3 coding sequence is TGTGCCAGTAGACCGGGACAAGGGAACTATGGCTACACCTTC. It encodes CASRPGQGNYGYTF.

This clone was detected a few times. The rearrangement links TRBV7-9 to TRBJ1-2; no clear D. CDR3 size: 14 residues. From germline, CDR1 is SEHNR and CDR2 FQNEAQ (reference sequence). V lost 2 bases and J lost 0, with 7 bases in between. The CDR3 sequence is CASSLSGTNYGYTF. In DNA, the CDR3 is TGTGCCAGCAGCTTATCTGGAACTAACTATGGCTACACCTTC.

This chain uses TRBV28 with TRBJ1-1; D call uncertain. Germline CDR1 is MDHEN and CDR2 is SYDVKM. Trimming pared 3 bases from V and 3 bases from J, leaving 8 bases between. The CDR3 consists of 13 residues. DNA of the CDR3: TGTGCCAGCAGTTTCCTCACGGACACTGAAGCTTTCTTT. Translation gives CASSFLTDTEAFF.

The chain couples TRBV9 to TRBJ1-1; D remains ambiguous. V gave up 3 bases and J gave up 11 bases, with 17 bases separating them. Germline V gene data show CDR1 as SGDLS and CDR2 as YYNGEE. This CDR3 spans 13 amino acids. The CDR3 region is CASSGSSDRGAFF. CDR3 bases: TGTGCCAGCAGCGGAAGTTCGGACCGCGGGGCTTTCTTT.

CDR3 protein: CASRSSVNTEAFF. DNA of the CDR3: TGTGCCAGCAGGTCCAGCGTGAACACTGAAGCTTTCTTT. The rearrangement links TRBV7-9 to TRBJ1-1; D call uncertain. The V and J ends lost 6 bases and 0 bases respectively, with 8 bases between them. The CDR3 is 13 residues long. Germline assignment: CDR1 SEHNR and CDR2 FQNEAQ (reference sequence).

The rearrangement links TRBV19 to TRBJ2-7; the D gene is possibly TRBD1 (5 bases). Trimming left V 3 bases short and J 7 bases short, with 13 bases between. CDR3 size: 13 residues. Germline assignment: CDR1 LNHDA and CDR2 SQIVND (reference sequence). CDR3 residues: CASSMTRVTEQYF. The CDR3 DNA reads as TGTGCCAGTAGTATGACCAGGGTGACGGAGCAGTACTTC.

The CDR3 loop reads CASSISYRDYATNEKLFF. The CDR3 nucleotides are TGTGCCAGTAGTATCTCCTACAGGGACTATGCAACTAATGAAAAACTGTTTTTT. V and J are TRBV19 and TRBJ1-4; maybe TRBD1 (6 bases). V lost 3 bases and J lost 0, with 17 bases in between. CDR1 is LNHDA and CDR2 is SQIVND in the germline V gene (reference sequence). The CDR3 has 18 amino acids.

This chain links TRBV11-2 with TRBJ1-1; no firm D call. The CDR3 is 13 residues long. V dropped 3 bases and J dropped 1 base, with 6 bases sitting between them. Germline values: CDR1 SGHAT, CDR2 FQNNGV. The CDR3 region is CASSFMRNTEAFF. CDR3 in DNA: TGTGCCAGCAGCTTCATGAGGAACACTGAAGCTTTCTTT. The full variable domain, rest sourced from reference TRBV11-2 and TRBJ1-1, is EAGVAQSPRYKIIEKRQSVAFWCNPISGHATLYWYQQILGQGPKLLIQFQNNGVVDDSQLPKDRFSAERLKGVDSTLKIQPAKLEDSAVYLCASSFMRNTEAFFGQGTRLTVV.

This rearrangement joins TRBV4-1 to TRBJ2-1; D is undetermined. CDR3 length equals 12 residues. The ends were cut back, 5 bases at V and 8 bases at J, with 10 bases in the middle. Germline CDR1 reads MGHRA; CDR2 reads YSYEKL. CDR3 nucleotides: TGCGCCAGCAGCTACCTAGTCCATGAGCAGTTCTTC. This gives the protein CASSYLVHEQFF.

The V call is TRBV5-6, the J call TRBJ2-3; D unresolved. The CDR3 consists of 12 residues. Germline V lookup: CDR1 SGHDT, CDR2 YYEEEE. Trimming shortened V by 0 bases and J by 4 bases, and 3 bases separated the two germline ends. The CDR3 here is CASSLASDTQYF. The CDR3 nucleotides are TGTGCCAGCAGCTTGGCCTCAGATACGCAGTATTTT.

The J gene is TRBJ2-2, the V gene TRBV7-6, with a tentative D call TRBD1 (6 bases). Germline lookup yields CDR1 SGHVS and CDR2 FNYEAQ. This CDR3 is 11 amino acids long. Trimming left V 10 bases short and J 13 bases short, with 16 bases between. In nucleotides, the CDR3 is TGTGCCATTACCATACAGGGAAGGCTGTTTTTT. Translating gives CAITIQGRLFF.

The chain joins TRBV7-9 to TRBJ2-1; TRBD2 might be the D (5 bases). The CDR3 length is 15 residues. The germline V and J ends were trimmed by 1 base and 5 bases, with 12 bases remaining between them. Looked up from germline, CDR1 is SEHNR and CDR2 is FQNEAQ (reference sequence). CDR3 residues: CASSLGGFPHNEQFF. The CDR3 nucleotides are TGTGCCAGCAGCTTAGGCGGGTTCCCCCACAATGAGCAGTTCTTC. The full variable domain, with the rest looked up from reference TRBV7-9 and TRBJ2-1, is DTGVSQNPRHKITKRGQNVTFRCDPISEHNRLYWYRQTLGQGPEFLTYFQNEAQLEKSRLLSDRFSAERPKGSFSTLEIQRTEQGDSAMYLCASSLGGFPHNEQFFGPGTRLTVL.

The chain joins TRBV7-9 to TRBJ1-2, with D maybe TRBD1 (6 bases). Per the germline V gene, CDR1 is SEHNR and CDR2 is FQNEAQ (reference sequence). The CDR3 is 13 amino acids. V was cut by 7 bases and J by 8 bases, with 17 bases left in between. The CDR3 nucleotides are TGTGCCAGCACCCACTCAGGGGTATTAGGCTACACCTTC. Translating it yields CASTHSGVLGYTF.

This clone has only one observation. CDR3 loop: CASSSTSGVTYEQYF. CDR3 sequence (DNA): TGTGCCAGCAGTTCTACTAGCGGGGTAACCTACGAGCAGTACTTC. V and J are TRBV7-9 and TRBJ2-7; 10 bases are a match to TRBD2. Germline V lookup: CDR1 SEHNR, CDR2 FQNEAQ (reference sequence). The ends lost 6 bases at V and 2 bases at J; junction bases unmatched: 7. CDR3 length equals 15 residues.

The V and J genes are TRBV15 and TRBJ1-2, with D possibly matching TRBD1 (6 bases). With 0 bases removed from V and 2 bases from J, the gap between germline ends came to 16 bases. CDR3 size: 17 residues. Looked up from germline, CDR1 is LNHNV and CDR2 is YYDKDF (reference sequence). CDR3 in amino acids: CATSREDSAMINYGYTF. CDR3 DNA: TGTGCCACCAGCAGAGAGGACAGCGCTATGATAAACTATGGCTACACCTTC.